This TCR beta chain was observed in a study of identical twins. The CDR3 length is 19 residues. Germline values: CDR1 SGDLS, CDR2 YYNGEE. The J segment lost 0 bases and the V segment lost 3 bases, leaving 7 bases of the junction unmatched. In TCRdb, the 5' RACE reads were re-called with MiXCR into one record per CDR3 protein. The repertoire consists of approximately 620,000 distinct CDR3 sequences, with 8% to 9% occurring once and the leading ten covering 0.98%. There are many counts of this clonotype. Its antigen is currently unknown. Findings and caveats of the study: Model-predicted out-of-frame TCR alpha sharing fell below observed values in monozygotic twins.

This sample was also put to use in a study of yellow fever vaccine responses in identical twins.

This sequence joins TRBV9 and TRBJ2-4, with TRBD2 matching over 15 bases. This TCR was sampled from a woman aged 18-35 years in good health. Sequencing was done on a sample of PBMCs. CDR3 residues: CASSGPGLAGGQAKNIQYF. In nucleotides, the CDR3 is TGTGCCAGCAGCGGGCCGGGACTAGCGGGGGGACAAGCCAAAAACATTCAGTACTTC.